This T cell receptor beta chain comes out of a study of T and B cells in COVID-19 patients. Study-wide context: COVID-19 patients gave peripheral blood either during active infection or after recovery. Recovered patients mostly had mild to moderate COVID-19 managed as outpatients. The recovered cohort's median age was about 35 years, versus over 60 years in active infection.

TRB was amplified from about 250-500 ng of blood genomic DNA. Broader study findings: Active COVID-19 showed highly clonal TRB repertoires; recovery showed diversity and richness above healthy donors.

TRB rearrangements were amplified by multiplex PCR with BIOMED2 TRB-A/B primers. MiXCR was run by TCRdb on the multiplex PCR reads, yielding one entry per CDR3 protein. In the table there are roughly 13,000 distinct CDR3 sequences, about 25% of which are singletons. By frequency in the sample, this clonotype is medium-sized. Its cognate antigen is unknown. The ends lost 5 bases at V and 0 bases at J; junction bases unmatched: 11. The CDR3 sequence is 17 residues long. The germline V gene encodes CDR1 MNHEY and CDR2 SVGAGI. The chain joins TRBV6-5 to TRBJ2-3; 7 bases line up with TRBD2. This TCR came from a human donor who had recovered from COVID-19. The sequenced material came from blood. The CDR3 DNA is TGTGCCAGCAGTCTAACGGACTGGGACTACAGCACAGATACGCAGTATTTT. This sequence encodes CASSLTDWDYSTDTQYF.